The rows below give T cell receptor beta chains drawn from one sample of a study of post-analysis software for immune sequencing data. TCRdb processed the PCR reads anew with MiXCR; each CDR3 protein has one entry. The data hold 500,000 to 600,000 distinct CDR3 sequences, with about 44% observed a single time. Material for sequencing was blood. The receptors stem from a girl aged 5 to 17 with multiple sclerosis. Each CDR3 is given with its conserved first and last residue. The order of the fields is V gene, J gene, CDR3 protein.

v_gene: TRBV12-3/TRBV12-4
j_gene: TRBJ2-5
CDR3aa: CASNRLAGEETQYF

v_gene: TRBV20-1
j_gene: TRBJ2-3
CDR3aa: CSVGSGPQSTDTQYF

v_gene: TRBV7-8
j_gene: TRBJ2-3
CDR3aa: CASSPWTADTQYF

v_gene: TRBV12-3/TRBV12-4
j_gene: TRBJ2-7
CDR3aa: CASGSGLGEQYF

v_gene: TRBV7-2
j_gene: TRBJ2-7
CDR3aa: CASSYGGDYEQYF

v_gene: TRBV6-5
j_gene: TRBJ2-3
CDR3aa: CASSYSLRGVGTDTQYF

v_gene: TRBV7-2
j_gene: TRBJ2-7
CDR3aa: CASSLDTREEEQYF

v_gene: TRBV4-1
j_gene: TRBJ2-5
CDR3aa: CASSRQEQETQYF

v_gene: TRBV13
j_gene: TRBJ2-3
CDR3aa: CASSLAGGYGTDTQYF

v_gene: TRBV11-3
j_gene: TRBJ2-5
CDR3aa: CASSSLDSRQETQYF

v_gene: TRBV28
j_gene: TRBJ2-1
CDR3aa: CALQSGGHEQFF

v_gene: TRBV5-1
j_gene: TRBJ1-1
CDR3aa: CASSLGDSEAFF

v_gene: TRBV3-1
j_gene: TRBJ2-1
CDR3aa: CASSHGANEQFF

v_gene: TRBV7-2
j_gene: TRBJ2-1
CDR3aa: CASSLGFQDEQFF

v_gene: TRBV5-5
j_gene: NA
CDR3aa: CASSLAGTHEQYF

v_gene: TRBV6-5
j_gene: TRBJ1-1
CDR3aa: CASSYNRGPTEAFF

v_gene: TRBV3-1
j_gene: TRBJ2-1
CDR3aa: CTSSPGLRLMKQFF

v_gene: TRBV7-8
j_gene: TRBJ2-5
CDR3aa: CASSLTGGPGETQYF

v_gene: TRBV20-1
j_gene: TRBJ2-3
CDR3aa: CSHLERDGTDTQYF

v_gene: TRBV12-3/TRBV12-4
j_gene: TRBJ2-7
CDR3aa: CASSSSGAYEQYF

v_gene: TRBV29-1
j_gene: TRBJ2-3
CDR3aa: CSAGGGAQYF

v_gene: TRBV4-1
j_gene: TRBJ2-7
CDR3aa: CASSHGRGLAVGEQYF

v_gene: TRBV27
j_gene: TRBJ2-1
CDR3aa: CASSLPGLGSYNEQFF

v_gene: TRBV10-3
j_gene: TRBJ2-4
CDR3aa: CAISDPGLAGAKSIQYF

v_gene: TRBV12-3/TRBV12-4
j_gene: TRBJ2-1
CDR3aa: CASISGRGGFDEQFF

v_gene: TRBV6-7
j_gene: TRBJ2-7
CDR3aa: CASSPKGQDTYEQYF

v_gene: TRBV4-1
j_gene: TRBJ2-1
CDR3aa: CASSQGGFIRAEQFF

v_gene: TRBV5-1
j_gene: TRBJ2-5
CDR3aa: CASSLFSSHQETQYF

v_gene: TRBV7-6
j_gene: TRBJ2-1
CDR3aa: CASSLDLGNNEQFF

v_gene: TRBV7-2
j_gene: TRBJ1-2
CDR3aa: CASSPGPASYGYTF

v_gene: TRBV2
j_gene: TRBJ2-5
CDR3aa: CASQRTCGAGETQYF

v_gene: TRBV27
j_gene: TRBJ2-7
CDR3aa: CASSFRALGGEQYF

v_gene: TRBV6-1
j_gene: TRBJ1-6
CDR3aa: CASSESGGNSPLHF

v_gene: TRBV7-9
j_gene: TRBJ2-1
CDR3aa: CASSLGRSNGEQFF

v_gene: TRBV5-1
j_gene: TRBJ2-7
CDR3aa: CASSAGLAGVEQYF

v_gene: TRBV2
j_gene: TRBJ2-1
CDR3aa: CASTGLGNEQFF

v_gene: TRBV12-3/TRBV12-4
j_gene: TRBJ2-7
CDR3aa: CASRRTGYYEQYF

v_gene: TRBV29-1
j_gene: NA
CDR3aa: CSVGGTGQGGEQYF

v_gene: TRBV12-3/TRBV12-4
j_gene: TRBJ1-2
CDR3aa: CASSLTRDNYGYTF

v_gene: TRBV15
j_gene: TRBJ2-5
CDR3aa: CATSRDGGSQETQYF

v_gene: TRBV13
j_gene: TRBJ2-5
CDR3aa: CASSSGQAEETQYF

v_gene: TRBV20-1
j_gene: TRBJ1-2
CDR3aa: CSAGDRANGYTF

v_gene: TRBV6-6
j_gene: TRBJ2-5
CDR3aa: CASSYNPAGGPAETQYF

v_gene: TRBV29-1
j_gene: TRBJ2-7
CDR3aa: CPGTGDYEQYF